Listed below are T cell receptor beta chains from one sample, sequenced in a study of beta chain features in type 1 diabetes. Profiled with immunoSEQ multiplex PCR; TCRdb holds only in-frame clones, not every one. The table includes 430,000 or so clones, roughly 11% detected once. The sample was naive CD4+ T cells from blood. Receptor source: a woman between 18 and 29 years old in good health. Each CDR3 is given without its conserved first and last residue. D genes are given only for firm matches.

D | V | CDR3
NA | TRBV25-1 | ASSPRRSYNEQF
TRBD2 | TRBV7-2 | ASASGRVTDTQY
TRBD2 | TRBV5-1 | ASSLEGSGGPEY
TRBD2 | TRBV4-3 | ASSQGGRAPF
NA | TRBV15 | ATSRDNMDTGELF
NA | TRBV6-1 | ASSEPVSSYEQY
NA | TRBV2 | ASSELLFQQY
NA | TRBV7-7 | ASSRGLAQETQY
TRBD1 | TRBV5-4 | ASSSPTGPTYEQY
NA | TRBV9 | ASSVAGGKNSPLH
NA | TRBV5-1 | ASSLTPLAKANYGYT
TRBD1 | TRBV10-3 | AIGQGNEQF
NA | TRBV29-1 | SVGQVQETQY
NA | TRBV29-1 | SGGLNEQF
NA | TRBV6-5 | ASRLTGQETQY
TRBD2 | TRBV7-3 | ASSGSGRGSDTQY
NA | TRBV5-1 | ASSLDPSNYGYT
NA | TRBV2 | ASTGVYGYT
NA | TRBV5-1 | ASSLVAGNTGELF
NA | TRBV30 | AWRSGGKPDTTNEKLF
NA | TRBV28 | ASSLSVGYT
NA | TRBV9 | ASSVGGSSYNSPLH
TRBD1 | TRBV7-3 | ASSPDRGSDTQY
TRBD2 | TRBV4-3 | ASSQVLGLAGVGRYEQY
NA | TRBV27 | ASSLYRFSEQY
NA | TRBV28 | ASSLIRGQWEYT